Reported below is one T cell receptor (beta chain). The sample is drawn from a study of control samples from healthy donors and cancer patients. The CDR3 spans 15 residues. The V end lost 5 bases, the J end lost 8 bases, and 19 bases lay between the germline ends. Per germline, CDR1 SNHLY and CDR2 FYNNEI. Produced via immunoSEQ multiplex PCR; TCRdb's table is partial and in-frame only. The sample holds under 150,000 clones; about 95% are singletons and the top ten take 3.6%. V is TRBV2 and J is TRBJ1-3; D is ambiguous. This sequence was found in a young man in good health. Sequenced material: blood. The CDR3 region is CASSSYPGHGYTIYF. The DNA for the CDR3 is TGTGCCAGCAGTTCGTACCCCGGTCATGGCTACACCATATATTTT.